The text below deals with one TCR beta chain. What it binds is not known. The J segment lost 7 bases and the V segment lost 2 bases, leaving 11 bases of the junction unmatched. The CDR3 runs 17 residues. The germline gives CDR1 MNHNS, CDR2 SASEGT. The data were obtained in a study of OX40 agonist ivuxolimab in advanced cancers. As for the study in general: Ivuxolimab was delivered to patients intravenously every 2 weeks at doses spanning 0.01 to 10 mg/kg. In three patients, partial responses were observed, one with hepatocellular carcinoma and two with cutaneous melanoma. The study, taken as a whole, reports: What antigens the expanded peripheral T cells recognized was never established. Circulating CD4+ and CD8+ T cells showed clonal expansion by week 6 at 0.1 to 3.0 mg/kg.

The repertoire was sequenced with immunoSEQ multiplex PCR; TCRdb's copy has only in-frame clones and lacks some. In the table there are about 30,000 clones, about 93% of which are singletons. The source material was CD4+ or CD8+ T cells sorted from blood, sampled in a trial of the OX40 agonist ivuxolimab. The rearrangement uses TRBV6-1 and TRBJ1-4, with 9 positions matching TRBD1. The clonotype comes from an adult with an advanced solid tumor such as melanoma, head and neck, liver or kidney cancer. CDR3 in amino acids: CASSEPPGTGRGEKLFF. CDR3 DNA sequence: TGTGCCAGCAGTGAACCACCCGGGACAGGGCGAGGTGAAAAACTGTTTTTT.